A single sample gave rise to the 8 T cell receptor beta chains below, sequenced in a study of OX40 agonist ivuxolimab in advanced cancers. TCRdb's table, derived via immunoSEQ multiplex PCR, lists solely in-frame clones and lacks some. The data show roughly 65,000 clones, about four fifths seen once. Sequencing was performed on CD4+ or CD8+ T cells sorted from blood, taken in a trial of the OX40 agonist ivuxolimab. The receptors originated from an adult with an advanced solid tumor such as melanoma, head and neck, liver or kidney cancer.

This clone has more than one count but fewer than ten. The CDR3 DNA follows: TGCGCCAGCAGCTTCGAAGACTATGAGACCCAGTACTTC. This encodes CASSFEDYETQYF. This chain uses TRBV5-1 with TRBJ2-5, with D perhaps TRBD2 (5 bases). The CDR3 length is 13 residues. V gave up 2 bases and J gave up 5 bases, with 10 bases separating them. CDR1 is SGHRS, CDR2 YFSETQ, per germline.

V usage is TRBV29-1 and J usage is TRBJ1-2; D is ambiguous. Trimming removed 5 bases from V and 0 bases from J, with 7 bases in between. The CDR3 has 12 residues. Looked up from germline, CDR1 is SQVTM and CDR2 is ANQGSEA. CDR3 protein: CSVSRANYGYTF. Written as DNA, the CDR3 is TGCAGCGTTTCGAGAGCTAACTATGGCTACACCTTC.

The J gene is TRBJ2-1, the V gene TRBV27, with 13 bases lining up with TRBD2. Germline V gene sequence: CDR1 MNHEY, CDR2 SMNVEV (reference sequence). Germline trimming cut 2 bases from V and 4 bases from J; bases unmatched to any gene: 5. This CDR3 is 17 amino acids long. This CDR3 reads CASSLRGGLAGYNEQFF. The CDR3 nucleotides are TGTGCCAGCAGTTTAAGGGGGGGACTAGCGGGGTACAATGAGCAGTTCTTC.

J is TRBJ1-1 and V is TRBV19; no clear D gene. Trimming stripped 1 base from V and 1 base from J, with 10 bases between. The germline V gene encodes CDR1 LNHDA and CDR2 SQIVND (reference sequence). The CDR3 sequence is 15 residues long. CDR3 DNA: TGTGCCAGTAGTATAGGGGGATTTCAGAACACTGAAGCTTTCTTT. Translating gives CASSIGGFQNTEAFF.

The chain combines TRBV11-2 with TRBJ2-1; TRBD1 might be the D (6 bases). The V gene lost 5 bases and the J gene lost 4 bases, with 24 bases spanning the gap. Germline-derived CDR1 and CDR2 are SGHAT and FQNNGV. The CDR3 has 18 residues. CDR3 sequence: CASSPEMGHKGGYNEQFF. CDR3 DNA sequence: TGTGCCAGCAGCCCGGAGATGGGCCATAAAGGGGGTTACAATGAGCAGTTCTTC.

The rearrangement joins TRBV7-2 to TRBJ1-1, with D possibly being TRBD1 (5 bases). Trimming left V 1 base short and J 4 bases short, with 10 bases between. This CDR3 contains 14 residues. In germline, CDR1 is SGHTA, CDR2 FQGNSA. The DNA for the CDR3 is TGTGCCAGCAGCTTAGTCCAGGGCACCACTGAAGCTTTCTTT. Its protein product is CASSLVQGTTEAFF.

This chain connects TRBV6-1 to TRBJ2-2; either TRBD1 or TRBD2 may fit D (5 bases each). The V end lost 6 bases, the J end lost 1 base, and 12 bases lay between the germline ends. The CDR3 length is 15 residues. Germline V gene data show CDR1 as MNHNS and CDR2 as SASEGT. The CDR3 DNA reads TGTGCCAGCAGGATTGAGGGGAAGAACACCGGGGAGCTGTTTTTT. Residues: CASRIEGKNTGELFF.

Points on this clone: Germline is not matched at one junction end, which may reflect a read error. This rearrangement joins TRBV11-2 to TRBJ2-5; 10 bases fit TRBD1. This CDR3 region has 14 residues. CDR1 SGHAT and CDR2 FQNNGV come from the germline V gene. The CDR3 protein is CASSVDRGPETQYF. The CDR3 DNA sequence: TGTGCCAGCAGCGTAGACAGGGGGCCGGAGACCCAGTACTTC.